This T cell receptor beta chain came from a study of blood T cell repertoires in COVID-19. Study information: Sample material is recorded as cDNA or gDNA derived from T cells, B-cell-depleted T cells, or PBMCs.

Repertoires were generated with immunoSEQ multiplex PCR, while TCRdb's copy carries only in-frame clones and drops some. The table lists around 190,000 clones, 75% to 90% of them singletons, with approximately 8.7% in the top ten. V was clipped by 3 bases and J by 5 bases, with 8 bases between them. Germline CDR1 reads SGDLS; CDR2 reads YYNGEE. CDR3 size: 12 residues. The TCR originated in a man aged 35 to 55 who had recovered from COVID-19. Material for sequencing was PBMCs or T cells enriched from blood (not recorded which). V is TRBV9 and J is TRBJ1-2; D uncertain. The CDR3 reads CASSAPGYGYTF. The CDR3 DNA is TGTGCCAGCAGCGCCCCCGGGTATGGCTACACCTTC. Based on the CDR3 plus reference TRBV9 and TRBJ1-2, the full variable domain is DSGVTQTPKHLITATGQRVTLRCSPRSGDLSVYWYQQSLDQGLQFLIQYYNGEERAKGNILERFSAQQFPDLHSELNLSSLELGDSALYFCASSAPGYGYTFGSGTRLTVV.